This T cell receptor (beta chain) was captured in a study of identical twins. Notes on the study in general: There is a chance that invariant MAIT and iNKT cells partially muddied zero-insertion analyses.

The germline V gene has CDR1 LGHNA and CDR2 YNFKEQ. This CDR3 region has 17 residues. Losses at the gene ends were 0 bases for V and 2 bases for J; bases not matched to a gene: 7. The sample holds a few counts of this clonotype. Its target is unknown. Template switching added a universal primer site, and cDNA bore unique molecular identifiers. MiXCR was run by TCRdb on the 5' RACE reads, yielding one entry per CDR3 protein. The sample holds around 470,000 distinct CDR3 sequences; 14% are singletons and the top ten take around 0.52%. These same data were also listed under a study on yellow fever vaccine responses in identical twins.

The sequence was collected from a woman under 30 in good health. This rearrangement joins TRBV4-2 to TRBJ2-3; 8 positions match TRBD1. What was sequenced was CD4+ T cells sorted from blood. As DNA, the CDR3 is TGTGCCAGCAGCCAAGATTGGTCAGGGGGCCTCACAGATACGCAGTATTTT. Its translation is CASSQDWSGGLTDTQYF.